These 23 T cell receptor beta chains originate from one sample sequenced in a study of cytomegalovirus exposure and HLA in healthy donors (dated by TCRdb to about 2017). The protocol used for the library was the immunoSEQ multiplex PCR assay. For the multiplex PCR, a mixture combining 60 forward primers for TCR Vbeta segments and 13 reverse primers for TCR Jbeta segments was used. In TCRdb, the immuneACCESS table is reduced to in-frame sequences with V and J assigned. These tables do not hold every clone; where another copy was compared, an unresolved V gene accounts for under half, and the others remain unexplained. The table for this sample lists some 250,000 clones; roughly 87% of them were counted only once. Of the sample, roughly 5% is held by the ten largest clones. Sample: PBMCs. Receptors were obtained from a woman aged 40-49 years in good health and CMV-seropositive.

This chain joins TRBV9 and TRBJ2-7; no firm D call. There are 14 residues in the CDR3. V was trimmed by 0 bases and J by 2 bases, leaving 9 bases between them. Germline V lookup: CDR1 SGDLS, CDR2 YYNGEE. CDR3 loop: CASSVEDNPYEQYF. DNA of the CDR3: TGTGCCAGCAGCGTAGAAGACAACCCCTACGAGCAGTACTTC.

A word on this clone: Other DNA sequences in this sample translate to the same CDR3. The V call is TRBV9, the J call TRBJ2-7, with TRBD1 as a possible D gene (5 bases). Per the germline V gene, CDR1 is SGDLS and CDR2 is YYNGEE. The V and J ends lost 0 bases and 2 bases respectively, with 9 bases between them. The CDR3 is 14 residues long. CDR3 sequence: CASSVEAGPYEQYF. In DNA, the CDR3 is TGTGCCAGCAGCGTAGAGGCAGGGCCCTACGAGCAGTACTTC. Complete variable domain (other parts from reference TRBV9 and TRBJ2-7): DSGVTQTPKHLITATGQRVTLRCSPRSGDLSVYWYQQSLDQGLQFLIQYYNGEERAKGNILERFSAQQFPDLHSELNLSSLELGDSALYFCASSVEAGPYEQYFGPGTRLTVT.

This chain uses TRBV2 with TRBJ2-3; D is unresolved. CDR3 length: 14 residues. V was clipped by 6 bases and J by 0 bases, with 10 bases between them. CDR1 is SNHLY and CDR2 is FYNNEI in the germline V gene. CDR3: CASSAFFSTDTQYF. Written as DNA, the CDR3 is TGTGCCAGCAGCGCGTTTTTTAGCACAGATACGCAGTATTTT.

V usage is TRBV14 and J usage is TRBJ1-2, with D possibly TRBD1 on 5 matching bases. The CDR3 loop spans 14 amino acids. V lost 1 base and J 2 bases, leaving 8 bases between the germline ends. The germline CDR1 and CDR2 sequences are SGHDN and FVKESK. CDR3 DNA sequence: TGTGCCAGCAGCCAAGCAGGGAGGAACTATGGCTACACCTTC. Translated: CASSQAGRNYGYTF. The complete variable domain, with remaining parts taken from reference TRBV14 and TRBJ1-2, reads EAGVTQFPSHSVIEKGQTVTLRCDPISGHDNLYWYRRVMGKEIKFLLHFVKESKQDESGMPNNRFLAERTGGTYSTLKVQPAELEDSGVYFCASSQAGRNYGYTFGSGTRLTVV.

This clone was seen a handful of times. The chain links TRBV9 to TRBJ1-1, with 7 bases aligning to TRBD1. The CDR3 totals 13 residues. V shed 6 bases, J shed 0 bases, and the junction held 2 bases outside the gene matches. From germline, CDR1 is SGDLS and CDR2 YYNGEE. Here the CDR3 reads CASTGGMNTEAFF. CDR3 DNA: TGTGCCAGCACAGGGGGGATGAACACTGAAGCTTTCTTT.

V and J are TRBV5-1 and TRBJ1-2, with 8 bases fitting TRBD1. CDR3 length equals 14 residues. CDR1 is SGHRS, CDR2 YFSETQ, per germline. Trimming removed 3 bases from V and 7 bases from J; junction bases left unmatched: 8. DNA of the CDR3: TGCGCCAGCAGCTCGTCTAGTACAGGGGGTGGCTACACCTTC. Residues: CASSSSSTGGGYTF. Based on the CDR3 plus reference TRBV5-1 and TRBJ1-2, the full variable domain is KAGVTQTPRYLIKTRGQQVTLSCSPISGHRSVSWYQQTPGQGLQFLFEYFSETQRNKGNFPGRFSGRQFSNSRSEMNVSTLELGDSALYLCASSSSSTGGGYTFGSGTRLTVV.

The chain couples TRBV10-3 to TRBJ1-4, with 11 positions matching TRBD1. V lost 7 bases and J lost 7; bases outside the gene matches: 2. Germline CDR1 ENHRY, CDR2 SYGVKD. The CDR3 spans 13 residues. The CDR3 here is CAIKGTGGEKLFF. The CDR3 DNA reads TGTGCCATCAAGGGGACAGGGGGTGAAAAACTGTTTTTT.

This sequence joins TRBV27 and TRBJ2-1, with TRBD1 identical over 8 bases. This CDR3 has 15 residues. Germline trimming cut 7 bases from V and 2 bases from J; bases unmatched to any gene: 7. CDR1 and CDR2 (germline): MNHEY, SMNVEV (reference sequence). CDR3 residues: CASNTRGHTYNEQFF. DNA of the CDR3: TGTGCCAGCAATACCAGGGGGCACACCTACAATGAGCAGTTCTTC.

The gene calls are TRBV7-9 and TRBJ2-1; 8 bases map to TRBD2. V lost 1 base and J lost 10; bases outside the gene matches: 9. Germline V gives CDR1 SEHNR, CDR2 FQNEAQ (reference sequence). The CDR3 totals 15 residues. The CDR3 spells CASSLESTIAGEQFF. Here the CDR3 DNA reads TGTGCCAGCAGCTTAGAGTCCACAATAGCGGGGGAGCAGTTCTTC.

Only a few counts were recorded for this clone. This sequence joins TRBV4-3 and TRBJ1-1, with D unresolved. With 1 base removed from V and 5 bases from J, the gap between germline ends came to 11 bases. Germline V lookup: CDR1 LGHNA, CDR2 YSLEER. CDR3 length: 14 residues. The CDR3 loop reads CASSQVLGRTEAFF. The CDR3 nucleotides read TGCGCCAGCAGCCAAGTGTTAGGGAGGACTGAAGCTTTCTTT.

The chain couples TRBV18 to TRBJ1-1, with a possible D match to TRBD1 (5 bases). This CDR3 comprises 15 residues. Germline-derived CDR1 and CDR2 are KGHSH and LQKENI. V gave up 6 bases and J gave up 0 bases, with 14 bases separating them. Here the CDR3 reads CASSRVDSMNTEAFF. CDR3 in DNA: TGTGCCAGCTCGCGTGTAGACAGCATGAACACTGAAGCTTTCTTT.

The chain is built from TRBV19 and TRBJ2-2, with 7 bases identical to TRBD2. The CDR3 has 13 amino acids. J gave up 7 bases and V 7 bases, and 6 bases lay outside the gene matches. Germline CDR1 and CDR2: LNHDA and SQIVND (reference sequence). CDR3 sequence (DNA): TGTGCCAGTAAAGGAGGCGGGGGCGGGGAGCTGTTTTTT. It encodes CASKGGGGGELFF. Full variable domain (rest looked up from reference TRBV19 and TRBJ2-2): DGGITQSPKYLFRKEGQNVTLSCEQNLNHDAMYWYRQDPGQGLRLIYYSQIVNDFQKGDIAEGYSVSREKKESFPLTVTSAQKNPTAFYLCASKGGGGGELFFGEGSRLTVL.

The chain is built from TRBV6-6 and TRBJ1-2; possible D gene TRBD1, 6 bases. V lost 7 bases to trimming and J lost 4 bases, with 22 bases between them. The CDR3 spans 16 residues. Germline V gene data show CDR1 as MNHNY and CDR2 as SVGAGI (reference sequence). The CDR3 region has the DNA TGTGCCAGCAACAACCCAGGGGACGGCCTATTCTATGGCTACACCTTC. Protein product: CASNNPGDGLFYGYTF.

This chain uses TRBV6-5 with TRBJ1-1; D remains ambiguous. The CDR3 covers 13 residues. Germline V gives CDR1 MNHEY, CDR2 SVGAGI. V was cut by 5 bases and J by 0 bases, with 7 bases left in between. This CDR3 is CASSTQLNTEAFF. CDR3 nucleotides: TGTGCCAGCAGTACACAGTTGAACACTGAAGCTTTCTTT.

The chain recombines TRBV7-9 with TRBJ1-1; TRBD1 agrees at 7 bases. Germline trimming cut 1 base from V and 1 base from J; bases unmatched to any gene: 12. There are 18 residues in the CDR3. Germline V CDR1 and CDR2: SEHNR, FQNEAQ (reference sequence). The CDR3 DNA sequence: TGTGCCAGCAGCTTAGTCTCTTACCGGGGACAGAGGAACACTGAAGCTTTCTTT. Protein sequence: CASSLVSYRGQRNTEAFF. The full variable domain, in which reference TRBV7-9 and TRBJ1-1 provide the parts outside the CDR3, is DTGVSQNPRHKITKRGQNVTFRCDPISEHNRLYWYRQTLGQGPEFLTYFQNEAQLEKSRLLSDRFSAERPKGSFSTLEIQRTEQGDSAMYLCASSLVSYRGQRNTEAFFGQGTRLTVV.

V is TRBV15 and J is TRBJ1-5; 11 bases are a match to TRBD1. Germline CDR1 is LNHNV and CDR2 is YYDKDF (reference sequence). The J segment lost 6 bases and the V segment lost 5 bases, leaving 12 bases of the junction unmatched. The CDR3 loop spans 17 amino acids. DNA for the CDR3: TGTGCCACCAGCGGGGGCTGGACAGGGGGCTTTGGTCAGCCCCAGCATTTT. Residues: CATSGGWTGGFGQPQHF.

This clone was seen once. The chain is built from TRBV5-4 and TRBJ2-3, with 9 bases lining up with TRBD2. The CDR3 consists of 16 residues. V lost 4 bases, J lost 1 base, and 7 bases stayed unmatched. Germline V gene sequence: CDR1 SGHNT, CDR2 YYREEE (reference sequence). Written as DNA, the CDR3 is TGTGCCAGCAGCGGGGGACTAGCTGATGGCACAGATACGCAGTATTTT. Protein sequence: CASSGGLADGTDTQYF. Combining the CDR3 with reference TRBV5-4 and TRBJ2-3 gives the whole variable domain ETGVTQSPTHLIKTRGQQVTLRCSSQSGHNTVSWYQQALGQGPQFIFQYYREEENGRGNFPPRFSGLQFPNYSSELNVNALELDDSALYLCASSGGLADGTDTQYFGPGTRLTVL.

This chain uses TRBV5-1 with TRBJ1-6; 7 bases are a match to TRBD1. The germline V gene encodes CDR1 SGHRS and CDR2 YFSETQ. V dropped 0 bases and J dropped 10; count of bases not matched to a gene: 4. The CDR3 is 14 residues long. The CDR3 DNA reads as TGCGCCAGCAGCTTGGGACAGGGCAAGTCACCCCTCCACTTT. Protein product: CASSLGQGKSPLHF. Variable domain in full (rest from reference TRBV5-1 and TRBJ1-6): KAGVTQTPRYLIKTRGQQVTLSCSPISGHRSVSWYQQTPGQGLQFLFEYFSETQRNKGNFPGRFSGRQFSNSRSEMNVSTLELGDSALYLCASSLGQGKSPLHFGNGTRLTVT.

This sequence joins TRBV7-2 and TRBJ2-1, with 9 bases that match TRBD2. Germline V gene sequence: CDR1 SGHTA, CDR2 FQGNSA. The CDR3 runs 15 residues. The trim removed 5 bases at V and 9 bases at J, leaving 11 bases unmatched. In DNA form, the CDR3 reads TGTGCCAGCAGCCGCGGACTAGCGCAACGGGGTGAGCAGTTCTTC. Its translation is CASSRGLAQRGEQFF.

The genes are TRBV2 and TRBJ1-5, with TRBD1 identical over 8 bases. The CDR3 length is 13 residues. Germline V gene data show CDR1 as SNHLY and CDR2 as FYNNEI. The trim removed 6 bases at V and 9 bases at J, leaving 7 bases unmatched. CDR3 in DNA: TGTGCCAGCAGGGCGACAGGGGAGAGGCCCCAGCATTTT. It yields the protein CASRATGERPQHF. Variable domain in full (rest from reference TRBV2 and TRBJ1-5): EPEVTQTPSHQVTQMGQEVILRCVPISNHLYFYWYRQILGQKVEFLVSFYNNEISEKSEIFDDQFSVERPDGSNFTLKIRSTKLEDSAMYFCASRATGERPQHFGDGTRLSIL.

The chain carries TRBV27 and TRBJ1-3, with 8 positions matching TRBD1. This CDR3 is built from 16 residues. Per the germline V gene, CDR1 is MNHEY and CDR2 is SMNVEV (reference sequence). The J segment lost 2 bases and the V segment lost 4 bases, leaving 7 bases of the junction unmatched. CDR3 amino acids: CASSSFDRGAGNTIYF. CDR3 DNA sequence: TGTGCCAGCAGTTCCTTCGACAGGGGCGCTGGAAACACCATATATTTT.

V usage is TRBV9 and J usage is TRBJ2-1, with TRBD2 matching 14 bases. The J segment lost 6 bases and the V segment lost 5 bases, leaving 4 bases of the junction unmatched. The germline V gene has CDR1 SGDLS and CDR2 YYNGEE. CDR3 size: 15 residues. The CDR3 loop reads CASSQGLAGANEQFF. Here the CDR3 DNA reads TGTGCCAGCAGTCAGGGACTAGCGGGGGCCAATGAGCAGTTCTTC.

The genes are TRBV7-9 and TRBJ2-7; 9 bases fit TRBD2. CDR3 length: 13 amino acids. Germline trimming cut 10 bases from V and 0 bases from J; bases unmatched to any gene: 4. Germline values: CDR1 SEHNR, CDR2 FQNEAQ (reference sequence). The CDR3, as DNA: TGTGCCACGGCTAGCGGGACCTCCTACGAGCAGTACTTC. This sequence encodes CATASGTSYEQYF.